This TCR beta chain was sequenced during a study of response to subunit inactivated influenza vaccine. Germline lookup yields CDR1 SGHKS and CDR2 YYEKEE (reference sequence). Trimming took off 4 bases at V and 7 bases at J, with 15 bases between the two ends. This CDR3 has 14 residues. Each CDR3 protein is one row after TCRdb ran MiXCR on the RT-PCR reads. The sample has roughly 190,000 distinct CDR3 sequences, over 9.5% seen once. This sample also belongs to another study, concerning T cells expressing NK-cell markers. That study adds: Generation of TCR beta cDNA was performed by 5'RACE template switching incorporating UMIs. One of eight sequenced donors was HCMV-seronegative; the other seven were seropositive. Of CD8+ T cells, about 1.0-8% belonged to dominant NKG2C+ clonotypes in several donors.

Source: CD8+ T cells sorted from PBMCs, taken 11 to 12 days after vaccination. This chain joins TRBV5-5 and TRBJ2-1, with D possibly matching TRBD2 (5 bases). The sequence derives from a man between 45 and 60 years old who received an inactivated influenza vaccine. CDR3 loop: CASSRRVGENEQFF. For the CDR3, the DNA is TGTGCCAGCAGCCGACGGGTCGGGGAGAATGAGCAGTTCTTC.